The TCR beta chain described here comes from a study of blood T cell repertoires in COVID-19 (dated by TCRdb to 2019 to 2021). The study in broad terms: Samples covering the acute and convalescent phases of COVID-19 were provided by collaborators in the United States, Italy and Spain. A freely available public database, intended as a resource for researchers studying the immune response to SARS-CoV-2, is where the repertoires were released. The prospective study material was composed of cDNA or gDNA derived from T cells, B-cell-depleted T cells, or PBMCs. Nearly every sample came with metadata listing a de-identified subject ID, COVID-19 status, age in years and sex. The dataset comprised deeply sampled blood TCRbeta repertoires from subjects exposed to, actively infected with, or recovered from COVID-19. Where available, HLA class I and class II types were taken from metadata supplied by the sample provider and were not determined by assay-based typing. Samples came from the ongoing ImmuneRACE study (first 160 participants) plus 1,254 subjects from 6 global collaborators.

The immunoSEQ Assay, a bias-controlled multiplex PCR, was used to amplify TCRbeta CDR3 regions from genomic DNA. Per the source publication's procedure: The number of nucleated cells in each sample was estimated by amplification of reference gene primers within the assay. To quantify the absolute abundance of each unique TCRbeta CDR3 rearrangement, sequence reads were collapsed and filtered. For each sample, productive Simpson clonality was calculated by taking the square root of Simpson's diversity index across productive rearrangements. What TCRdb holds here is the immuneACCESS table cut down to in-frame rearrangements. Part of the clones is not present; checked against another copy, under half of the missing clones reflect an unresolved V gene, and the others are unexplained. That table gives V, J and clone size, and the DNA gave D and trimming. Within this sample are about 140,000 clones, with more than 85% of them counted one time only. 5% to 6% of the sample rests with the top ten.

Collaborating institutions collected whole blood in K2EDTA tubes following their own protocols. Collaborator samples were shipped for TCRbeta analysis as frozen whole blood, isolated PBMCs, or DNA extracted from either sample type. Study-wide conclusions, independent of this receptor: How much clinical and demographic metadata was included differed by source and by participant, and the metadata was provided uncurated.

Points on this clone: The clone's antigen remains unknown. No base qualities exist here, and no much larger clone lies one base off it.

The clonotype was recovered from a human donor in a cohort sampled during active COVID-19. The sequenced sample consisted of peripheral blood.

For the CDR3, the sequence is CASSSTSGRTDTQYF. The sequenced DNA: TGTGCCAGCAGTTCGACTAGCGGACGCACAGATACGCAGTATTTT. This receptor chain uses TRBV7-3 and TRBJ2-3, with 9 bases aligning to TRBD2. Trimming takes 6 bases off V and 1 base off J; junction bases not matched to a gene: 5. CDR1 and CDR2, per the germline V gene, are SGHTA and FQGTGA. The CDR3 numbers 15 residues from cysteine through phenylalanine. The CDR3 DNA has 45 bases and is translated from base 1. Reference TRBV7-3 and TRBJ2-3 proteins supply the regions before and after the CDR3; the full variable domain is: GAGVSQTPSNKVTEKGKYVELRCDPISGHTALYWYRQSLGQGPEFLIYFQGTGAADDSGLPNDRFFAVRPEGSVSTLKIQRTERGDSAVYLCASSSTSGRTDTQYFGPGTRLTVL.